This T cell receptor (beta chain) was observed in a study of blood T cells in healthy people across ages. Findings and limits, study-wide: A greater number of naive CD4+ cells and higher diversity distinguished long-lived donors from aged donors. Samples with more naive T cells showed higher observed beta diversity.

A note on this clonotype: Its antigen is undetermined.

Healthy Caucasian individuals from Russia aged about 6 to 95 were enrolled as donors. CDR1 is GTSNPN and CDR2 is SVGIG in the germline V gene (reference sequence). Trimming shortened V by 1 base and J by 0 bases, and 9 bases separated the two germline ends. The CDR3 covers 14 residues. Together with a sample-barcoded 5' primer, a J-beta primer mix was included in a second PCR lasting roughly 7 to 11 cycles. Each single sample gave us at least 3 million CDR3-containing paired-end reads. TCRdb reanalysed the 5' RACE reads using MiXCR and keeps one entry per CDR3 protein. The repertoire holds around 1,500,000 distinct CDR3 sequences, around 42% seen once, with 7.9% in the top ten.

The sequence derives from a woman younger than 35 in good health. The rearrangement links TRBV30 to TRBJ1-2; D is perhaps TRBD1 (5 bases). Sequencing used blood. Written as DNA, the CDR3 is TGTGCCTGGAGTGCCGGGACTGCTAACTATGGCTACACCTTC. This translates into CAWSAGTANYGYTF.